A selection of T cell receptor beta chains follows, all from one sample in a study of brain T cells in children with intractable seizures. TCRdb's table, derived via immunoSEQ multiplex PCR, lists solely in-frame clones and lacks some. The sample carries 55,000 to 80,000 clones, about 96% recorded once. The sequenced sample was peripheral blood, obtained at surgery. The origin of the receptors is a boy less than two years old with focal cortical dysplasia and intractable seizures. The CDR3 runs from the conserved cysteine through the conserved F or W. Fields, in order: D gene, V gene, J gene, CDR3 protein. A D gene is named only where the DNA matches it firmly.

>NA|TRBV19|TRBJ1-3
CASSITASGNTIYF
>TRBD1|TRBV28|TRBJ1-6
CASSSSQGALVSTYNSPLHF
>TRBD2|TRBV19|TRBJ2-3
CASSQGTSGTWLGTQYF
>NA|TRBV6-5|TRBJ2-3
CASRPSGGTDTQYF
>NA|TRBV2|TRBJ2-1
CASVREHLNEQFF
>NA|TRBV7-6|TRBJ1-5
CASSLDDGNNQPQHF
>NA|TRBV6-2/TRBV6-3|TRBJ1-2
CASSYSYAVASYGYTF
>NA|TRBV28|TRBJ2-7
CASNRAPPYEQYF
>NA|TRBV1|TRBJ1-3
CTSSLIRQGSGNTIYF
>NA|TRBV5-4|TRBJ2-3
CASSWAGFTTDTQYF
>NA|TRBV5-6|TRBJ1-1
CASSVPGFYGTEAFF
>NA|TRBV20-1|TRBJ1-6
CSAREGTPLHF
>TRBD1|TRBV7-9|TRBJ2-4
CASSPDRKNIQYF